The sample holds many counts of the clone carrying this T cell receptor beta chain. Its matching antigen is unknown. Donors were all healthy Caucasians. The source of the sample is a study of identical twins. The study, taken as a whole, reports: Analyses based on zero insertions could be partly confounded by invariant MAIT and iNKT cells. Out-of-frame TCR alpha sharing observed in monozygotic twins exceeded model estimates. There were fewer insertions in abundant cord blood beta clonotypes, but memory repertoires showed no such pattern.

TCRdb independently ran MiXCR on the 5' RACE reads; one entry per CDR3 protein. This table has around 100,000 distinct CDR3 sequences, 4.5% to 6.5% appearing once. The sample comprised memory T cells sorted from blood. The TCR was taken from a woman aged 50 to 60 in good health.

The CDR3 DNA reads as TGCGCCAGCAGCTTGGGAGCAGGGTTGGATACGCAGTATTTT. This gives the protein CASSLGAGLDTQYF. The chain has TRBV5-1 and TRBJ2-3; D perhaps matches TRBD1 (5 bases). This CDR3 is 14 amino acids long. The germline CDR1 and CDR2 sequences are SGHRS and YFSETQ. V lost 0 bases to trimming and J lost 6 bases, with 11 bases between them.